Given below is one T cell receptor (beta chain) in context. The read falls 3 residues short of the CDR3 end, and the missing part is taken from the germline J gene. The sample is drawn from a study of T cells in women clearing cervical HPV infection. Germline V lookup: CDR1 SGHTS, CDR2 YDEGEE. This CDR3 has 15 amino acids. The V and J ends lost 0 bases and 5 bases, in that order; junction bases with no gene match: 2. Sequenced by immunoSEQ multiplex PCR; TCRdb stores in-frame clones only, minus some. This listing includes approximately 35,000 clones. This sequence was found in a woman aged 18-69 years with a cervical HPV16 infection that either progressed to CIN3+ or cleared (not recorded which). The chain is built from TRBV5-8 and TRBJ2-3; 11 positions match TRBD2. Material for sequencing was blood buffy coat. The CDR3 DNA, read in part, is TGTGCCAGCAGCTTGGGGCTAGCGGGGGGAGATACG. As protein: CASSLGLAGGDT. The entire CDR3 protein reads CASSLGLAGGDTQYF. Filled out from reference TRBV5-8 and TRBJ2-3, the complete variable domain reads EAGVTQSPTHLIKTRGQQATLRCSPISGHTSVYWYQQALGLGLQFLLWYDEGEERNRGNFPPRFSGRQFPNYSSELNVNALELEDSALYLCASSLGLAGGDTQYFGPGTRLTVL.